A selection of T cell receptor beta chains follows, all from one sample in a study of blood T cell repertoires in COVID-19. Repertoires were generated with immunoSEQ multiplex PCR, while TCRdb's copy carries only in-frame clones and drops some. This table has under 150,000 clones, 80% to 90% appearing once. The sample comprised PBMCs or T cells enriched from blood (not recorded which). The origin of the receptors is a woman aged 45-65 years who had recovered from COVID-19. Each CDR3 is given with its conserved first and last residue. The order of the fields is clone size, J gene, D gene, CDR3 length, V gene, CDR3 protein, CDR3 DNA. The D gene is left open where the match is weak. The size field is filled for only some rows; it gives once, few, many or a size class.

abundance: .
j_gene: TRBJ2-7
d_gene: .
len: 15
v_gene: TRBV5-1
CDR3aa: CASSPLSGGYYEQYF
CDR3nt: TGCGCCAGCAGCCCCTTGTCCGGGGGATACTACGAGCAGTACTTC

abundance: .
j_gene: TRBJ2-5
d_gene: TRBD2
len: 15
v_gene: TRBV7-6
CDR3aa: CASSLGLAAQETQYF
CDR3nt: TGTGCCAGCAGCTTAGGACTAGCGGCTCAAGAGACCCAGTACTTC

abundance: .
j_gene: TRBJ2-2
d_gene: TRBD2
len: 15
v_gene: TRBV25-1
CDR3aa: CASSGLAGGTGELFF
CDR3nt: TGTGCCAGCAGTGGCCTAGCGGGGGGCACCGGGGAGCTGTTTTTT

abundance: .
j_gene: TRBJ2-5
d_gene: TRBD2
len: 16
v_gene: TRBV28
CDR3aa: CASSLYGRGGLETQYF
CDR3nt: TGTGCCAGCAGTTTATATGGGCGGGGGGGCCTTGAGACCCAGTACTTC

abundance: few
j_gene: TRBJ1-3
d_gene: .
len: 12
v_gene: TRBV10-3
CDR3aa: CAAGGAGNTIYF
CDR3nt: TGTGCCGCGGGGGGGGCTGGAAACACCATATATTTT

abundance: few
j_gene: TRBJ1-5
d_gene: .
len: 15
v_gene: TRBV5-6
CDR3aa: CASSSVGGWNQPQHF
CDR3nt: TGTGCCAGCAGCTCGGTTGGGGGCTGGAATCAGCCCCAGCATTTT

abundance: .
j_gene: TRBJ1-1
d_gene: TRBD1
len: 16
v_gene: TRBV19
CDR3aa: CASSIASTGRDTEAFF
CDR3nt: TGTGCCAGTAGTATAGCTTCGACAGGGCGGGACACTGAAGCTTTCTTT

abundance: .
j_gene: TRBJ1-1
d_gene: .
len: 16
v_gene: TRBV15
CDR3aa: CATSRRFRGGNTEAFF
CDR3nt: TGTGCCACCAGCAGGCGATTTAGAGGAGGGAACACTGAAGCTTTCTTT

abundance: .
j_gene: TRBJ1-5
d_gene: .
len: 15
v_gene: TRBV5-8
CDR3aa: CASSPGQRGYQPQHF
CDR3nt: TGTGCCAGCAGCCCCGGACAGCGAGGTTATCAGCCCCAGCATTTT

abundance: .
j_gene: TRBJ1-5
d_gene: TRBD1
len: 15
v_gene: TRBV7-8
CDR3aa: CASSHRTGPGQPQHF
CDR3nt: TGTGCCAGCAGCCATCGGACAGGCCCAGGCCAGCCCCAGCATTTT

abundance: .
j_gene: TRBJ1-2
d_gene: .
len: 15
v_gene: TRBV2
CDR3aa: CASSVYTRELNGYTF
CDR3nt: TGTGCCAGCAGTGTTTATACGAGGGAGTTGAATGGCTACACCTTC

abundance: .
j_gene: TRBJ1-5
d_gene: .
len: 13
v_gene: TRBV12-3/TRBV12-4
CDR3aa: CASSYSENQPQHF
CDR3nt: TGTGCCAGCAGTTACTCTGAGAATCAGCCCCAGCATTTT

abundance: .
j_gene: TRBJ1-3
d_gene: .
len: 13
v_gene: TRBV29-1
CDR3aa: CSVVTTDVNTIYF
CDR3nt: TGCAGCGTTGTGACTACGGATGTGAACACCATATATTTT

abundance: .
j_gene: TRBJ1-2
d_gene: TRBD1
len: 15
v_gene: TRBV5-1
CDR3aa: CASSLEQGAHYGYTF
CDR3nt: TGCGCCAGCAGCTTGGAACAGGGGGCGCACTATGGCTACACCTTC

abundance: .
j_gene: TRBJ1-5
d_gene: .
len: 15
v_gene: TRBV6-5
CDR3aa: CASSYSGQRNQPQHF
CDR3nt: TGTGCCAGCAGTTACTCTGGGCAGAGAAATCAGCCCCAGCATTTT

abundance: .
j_gene: TRBJ2-1
d_gene: TRBD1
len: 18
v_gene: TRBV5-4
CDR3aa: CASSLPGGGQGRDNEQFF
CDR3nt: TGTGCCAGCAGCTTGCCAGGTGGGGGACAGGGAAGGGACAATGAGCAGTTCTTC

abundance: .
j_gene: TRBJ1-2
d_gene: TRBD1
len: 14
v_gene: TRBV7-3
CDR3aa: CASSPGTGGGGYTF
CDR3nt: TGTGCCAGCAGCCCTGGGACAGGGGGCGGTGGCTACACCTTC

abundance: .
j_gene: TRBJ1-4
d_gene: TRBD1
len: 14
v_gene: TRBV2
CDR3aa: CATVAGTGGEKLFF
CDR3nt: TGTGCCACCGTTGCCGGGACAGGGGGCGAAAAACTGTTTTTT

abundance: .
j_gene: TRBJ2-2
d_gene: TRBD2
len: 15
v_gene: TRBV18
CDR3aa: CASSSLAGVTGELFF
CDR3nt: TGTGCCAGCTCATCCCTAGCGGGGGTCACCGGGGAGCTGTTTTTT

abundance: few
j_gene: TRBJ1-2
d_gene: .
len: 12
v_gene: TRBV27
CDR3aa: CASSKQNYGYTF
CDR3nt: TGTGCCAGCAGTAAACAAAACTATGGCTACACCTTC

abundance: .
j_gene: TRBJ1-4
d_gene: TRBD1
len: 15
v_gene: TRBV10-3
CDR3aa: CAISDPGTGIKKLFF
CDR3nt: TGTGCCATCAGTGATCCCGGGACAGGGATTAAAAAACTGTTTTTT

abundance: .
j_gene: TRBJ2-7
d_gene: .
len: 15
v_gene: TRBV7-2
CDR3aa: CASSSGMRDSYEQYF
CDR3nt: TGTGCCAGCAGCTCGGGCATGCGGGATTCCTACGAGCAGTACTTC

abundance: .
j_gene: TRBJ2-1
d_gene: .
len: 17
v_gene: TRBV7-9
CDR3aa: CASTGQKGPGSYNEQFF
CDR3nt: TGTGCCAGCACGGGACAAAAGGGCCCCGGCTCCTACAATGAGCAGTTCTTC

abundance: .
j_gene: TRBJ1-2
d_gene: .
len: 13
v_gene: TRBV12-3/TRBV12-4
CDR3aa: CASSLWGDYGYTF
CDR3nt: TGTGCCAGCAGTTTATGGGGAGACTATGGCTACACCTTC

abundance: .
j_gene: TRBJ2-5
d_gene: .
len: 14
v_gene: TRBV15
CDR3aa: CATSNGQYQETQYF
CDR3nt: TGTGCCACCAGCAATGGACAGTACCAAGAGACCCAGTACTTC

abundance: .
j_gene: TRBJ2-3
d_gene: .
len: 12
v_gene: TRBV24-1
CDR3aa: CATSEGADTQYF
CDR3nt: TGTGCCACCAGTGAAGGGGCAGATACGCAGTATTTT

abundance: .
j_gene: TRBJ2-5
d_gene: TRBD2
len: 15
v_gene: TRBV7-2
CDR3aa: CASSQRLAGTRTQYF
CDR3nt: TGTGCCAGCAGCCAGAGACTAGCGGGGACCCGGACCCAGTACTTC

abundance: .
j_gene: TRBJ1-1
d_gene: .
len: 16
v_gene: TRBV7-2
CDR3aa: CASSLPLAAGNTEAFF
CDR3nt: TGTGCCAGCAGCCTCCCCCTGGCGGCGGGGAACACTGAAGCTTTCTTT

abundance: .
j_gene: TRBJ2-7
d_gene: TRBD1
len: 15
v_gene: TRBV19
CDR3aa: CASSMGQVLTYEQYF
CDR3nt: TGTGCCAGTAGTATGGGACAGGTTTTGACCTACGAGCAGTACTTC

abundance: .
j_gene: TRBJ2-7
d_gene: TRBD1
len: 14
v_gene: TRBV29-1
CDR3aa: CSAAPSTGGYEQYF
CDR3nt: TGCAGCGCTGCCCCAAGTACAGGGGGCTACGAGCAGTACTTC

abundance: .
j_gene: TRBJ1-6
d_gene: TRBD1
len: 15
v_gene: TRBV2
CDR3aa: CASSETRQGKPTLHF
CDR3nt: TGTGCCAGCAGTGAAACTCGACAGGGGAAGCCGACCCTCCACTTT

abundance: .
j_gene: TRBJ2-5
d_gene: TRBD2
len: 15
v_gene: TRBV19
CDR3aa: CASRLTGTSLETQYF
CDR3nt: TGTGCCAGTAGACTTACCGGGACTAGCTTGGAGACCCAGTACTTC

abundance: .
j_gene: TRBJ2-3
d_gene: .
len: 15
v_gene: TRBV29-1
CDR3aa: CSVERLRGRPDTQYF
CDR3nt: TGCAGCGTTGAAAGGTTGCGGGGGCGGCCAGATACGCAGTATTTT

abundance: once
j_gene: TRBJ1-4
d_gene: TRBD1
len: 15
v_gene: TRBV2
CDR3aa: CASSALGQLGEKLFF
CDR3nt: TGTGCCAGCAGCGCACTGGGACAGTTAGGAGAAAAACTGTTTTTT

abundance: .
j_gene: TRBJ2-3
d_gene: .
len: 14
v_gene: TRBV5-6
CDR3aa: CASSLVFVTDTQYF
CDR3nt: TGTGCCAGCAGCTTGGTATTTGTCACAGATACGCAGTATTTT

abundance: .
j_gene: TRBJ2-7
d_gene: TRBD1
len: 12
v_gene: TRBV7-9
CDR3aa: CASSNRGFEQYF
CDR3nt: TGTGCCAGCAGCAACAGGGGGTTCGAGCAGTACTTC

abundance: .
j_gene: TRBJ2-1
d_gene: TRBD1
len: 16
v_gene: TRBV5-1
CDR3aa: CASSPQTGGKNNEQFF
CDR3nt: TGCGCCAGCAGCCCCCAAACAGGGGGTAAAAACAATGAGCAGTTCTTC

abundance: .
j_gene: TRBJ2-5
d_gene: TRBD2
len: 15
v_gene: TRBV10-3
CDR3aa: CAISGNAGDQETQYF
CDR3nt: TGTGCCATCAGTGGAAACGCGGGGGACCAAGAGACCCAGTACTTC

abundance: .
j_gene: TRBJ2-1
d_gene: TRBD1
len: 14
v_gene: TRBV2
CDR3aa: CASMTTGTHNEQFF
CDR3nt: TGTGCCAGCATGACGACAGGGACACACAATGAGCAGTTCTTC

abundance: .
j_gene: TRBJ2-2
d_gene: .
len: 14
v_gene: TRBV19
CDR3aa: CASNLPGLPGELFF
CDR3nt: TGTGCCAGTAATCTTCCAGGGTTACCCGGGGAGCTGTTTTTT

abundance: .
j_gene: TRBJ1-1
d_gene: TRBD1
len: 15
v_gene: TRBV7-9
CDR3aa: CASSLPGGGITEAFF
CDR3nt: TGTGCCAGCAGCTTACCAGGAGGGGGCATCACTGAAGCTTTCTTT

abundance: .
j_gene: TRBJ1-1
d_gene: TRBD1
len: 12
v_gene: TRBV12-3/TRBV12-4
CDR3aa: CASSFLTGRAFF
CDR3nt: TGTGCCAGCAGTTTTCTGACAGGGCGAGCTTTCTTT

abundance: .
j_gene: TRBJ2-2
d_gene: .
len: 16
v_gene: TRBV7-9
CDR3aa: CASSPFGGPDTGELFF
CDR3nt: TGTGCCAGCAGCCCCTTCGGGGGGCCGGACACCGGGGAGCTGTTTTTT

abundance: .
j_gene: TRBJ2-3
d_gene: TRBD2
len: 15
v_gene: TRBV5-1
CDR3aa: CASILAGGSTDTQYF
CDR3nt: TGCGCCAGCATTCTAGCGGGGGGTTCCACAGATACGCAGTATTTT

abundance: .
j_gene: TRBJ2-2
d_gene: .
len: 16
v_gene: TRBV3-1/TRBV3-2
CDR3aa: CASSQGPGERTGELFF
CDR3nt: TGTGCCAGCAGCCAAGGACCAGGGGAAAGGACCGGGGAGCTGTTTTTT

abundance: .
j_gene: TRBJ2-1
d_gene: .
len: 16
v_gene: TRBV6-5
CDR3aa: CASSYLRSGSYNEQFF
CDR3nt: TGTGCCAGCAGTTACCTGAGGAGCGGCTCCTACAATGAGCAGTTCTTC

abundance: .
j_gene: TRBJ2-1
d_gene: .
len: 16
v_gene: TRBV9
CDR3aa: CASSVARGIGYNEQFF
CDR3nt: TGTGCCAGCAGCGTAGCTAGGGGTATCGGCTACAATGAGCAGTTCTTC

abundance: once
j_gene: TRBJ1-1
d_gene: TRBD1
len: 13
v_gene: TRBV3-1/TRBV3-2
CDR3aa: CASSLRQGLEAFF
CDR3nt: TGTGCCAGCAGCCTAAGACAGGGGCTAGAAGCTTTCTTT

abundance: .
j_gene: TRBJ1-4
d_gene: .
len: 14
v_gene: TRBV19
CDR3aa: CASKGSATNEKLFF
CDR3nt: TGTGCCTCTAAGGGGTCAGCAACTAATGAAAAACTGTTTTTT